Each of the 26 T cell receptor beta chains below was sequenced from the same sample in a study of shared clonotypes between healthy human individuals. The repertoire was sequenced with immunoSEQ multiplex PCR; TCRdb's copy has only in-frame clones and lacks some. The sample lists hundreds of thousands of clones, approximately 97% occurring once. Sequenced material: naive CD4+ T cells sorted from blood. Regarding subset: CD45RA+ positively selected. All receptors derive from a woman aged 30 to 39 in good health.

The chain recombines TRBV5-6 with TRBJ2-3; the D gene is possibly TRBD2 (5 bases). V was trimmed by 0 bases and J by 6 bases, leaving 14 bases between them. CDR1 is SGHDT and CDR2 is YYEEEE in the germline V gene. The CDR3 spans 15 residues. CDR3 in amino acids: CASSLALEVSDTQYF. The DNA for the CDR3 is TGTGCCAGCAGCTTGGCCCTGGAGGTGTCGGATACGCAGTATTTT. The full variable domain, in which reference TRBV5-6 and TRBJ2-3 provide the parts outside the CDR3, is DAGVTQSPTHLIKTRGQQVTLRCSPKSGHDTVSWYQQALGQGPQFIFQYYEEEERQRGNFPDRFSGHQFPNYSSELNVNALLLGDSALYLCASSLALEVSDTQYFGPGTRLTVL.

V gene TRBV28 combines with J gene TRBJ2-3, with D perhaps TRBD1 (5 bases). Germline V CDR1 and CDR2: MDHEN, SYDVKM. The CDR3 runs to 13 residues. The V end lost 4 bases, the J end lost 0 bases, and 5 bases lay between the germline ends. CDR3 protein: CASSWGSTDTQYF. CDR3 DNA sequence: TGTGCCAGCAGTTGGGGCAGCACAGATACGCAGTATTTT.

This clone was observed a single time. J is TRBJ2-7 and V is TRBV18; 7 bases map to TRBD2. J was trimmed by 3 bases and V by 1 base; bases with no gene match: 3. Per germline, CDR1 KGHSH and CDR2 LQKENI. This CDR3 is built from 14 residues. In DNA, the CDR3 is TGTGCCAGCTCACCACGGGAGGGTGTCTACGAGCAGTACTTC. This encodes CASSPREGVYEQYF.

The chain's CDR3 is CASSGGQLREQFF. CDR3 DNA: TGTGCCAGCAGTGGCGGACAGCTACGTGAGCAGTTCTTC. The chain has TRBV6-1 and TRBJ2-1, with D possibly matching TRBD1 (6 bases). The CDR3 totals 13 residues. CDR1 and CDR2 (germline): MNHNS, SASEGT. V lost 4 bases and J 9 bases, leaving 13 bases between the germline ends.

The chain joins TRBV19 to TRBJ2-1, with D possibly TRBD2 on 6 matching bases. The CDR3 totals 13 residues. V gave up 8 bases and J gave up 4 bases, with 12 bases separating them. Germline V CDR1 and CDR2: LNHDA, SQIVND (reference sequence). CDR3 protein: CASDSRGYNEQFF. DNA for the CDR3: TGTGCCAGTGACTCCCGGGGGTACAATGAGCAGTTCTTC.

This chain joins TRBV6-1 and TRBJ1-4; 8 positions match TRBD1. The CDR3 sequence is 14 residues long. Unmatched junction bases numbered 4, after V lost 5 bases and J lost 5 bases. Germline V gives CDR1 MNHNS, CDR2 SASEGT. The CDR3 loop is CASSLDRVNEKLFF. In nucleotides, the CDR3 is TGTGCCAGCAGTCTGGACAGGGTAAATGAAAAACTGTTTTTT.

This sequence joins TRBV28 and TRBJ1-1; D uncertain. This CDR3 is 14 amino acids long. Trimming pared 3 bases from V and 3 bases from J, leaving 11 bases between. CDR1 and CDR2 (germline): MDHEN, SYDVKM. For the CDR3, the DNA is TGTGCCAGCAGTTTGGCTGACCGGGACACTGAAGCTTTCTTT. This sequence encodes CASSLADRDTEAFF. The full variable domain, its missing parts supplied by reference TRBV28 and TRBJ1-1, is DVKVTQSSRYLVKRTGEKVFLECVQDMDHENMFWYRQDPGLGLRLIYFSYDVKMKEKGDIPEGYSVSREKKERFSLILESASTNQTSMYLCASSLADRDTEAFFGQGTRLTVV.

The chain uses TRBV11-1 and TRBJ1-1; D gene uncertain. CDR3 length: 15 residues. CDR1 SGHAT and CDR2 FQDESV come from the germline V gene (reference sequence). The V gene lost 1 base and the J gene lost 4 bases, with 13 bases spanning the gap. As DNA, the CDR3 is TGTGCCAGCAGCTTAGAGGTCTTCTTCGGCACTGAAGCTTTCTTT. Protein: CASSLEVFFGTEAFF.

This clone was recorded only once. This chain connects TRBV6-5 to TRBJ1-6, with D perhaps matching TRBD1 (6 bases). The CDR3 is made up of 16 amino acids. V gave up 0 bases and J gave up 9 bases, with 15 bases separating them. Germline CDR1 and CDR2: MNHEY and SVGAGI. The CDR3 loop is CASSYSKGGGGSPLHF. CDR3 nucleotides: TGTGCCAGCAGTTACTCTAAAGGGGGGGGTGGTTCACCCCTCCACTTT.

This chain connects TRBV28 to TRBJ2-2; D is uncertain. CDR1 MDHEN and CDR2 SYDVKM come from the germline V gene. The CDR3 is made up of 17 amino acids. Deletions cut 6 bases from V and 3 bases from J, with 20 bases between. CDR3 residues: CASRTIMRLDYTGELFF. The CDR3 DNA is TGTGCCAGCAGAACGATAATGCGACTCGACTACACCGGGGAGCTGTTTTTT.

Regarding this clone: The DNA is omitted, as the CDR3 cannot be located on it reliably, and the CDR3 follows TCRdb's listing. V is TRBV28 and J is TRBJ1-2. Inclusive of both ends, the CDR3 amounts to 15 amino acids. From germline, CDR1 is MDHEN and CDR2 SYDVKM. Here the CDR3 reads CASRPFGEGGRGYTF.

The chain uses TRBV27 and TRBJ1-4; 11 bases fit TRBD1. J was trimmed by 7 bases and V by 6 bases; bases with no gene match: 7. This CDR3 spans 15 amino acids. The germline V gene encodes CDR1 MNHEY and CDR2 SMNVEV (reference sequence). DNA for the CDR3: TGTGCCAGCAGCAGAATCGGGACAGGGGGTGAAAAACTGTTTTTT. Translated, it gives CASSRIGTGGEKLFF.

V usage is TRBV18 and J usage is TRBJ1-5; no clear D. V was trimmed by 3 bases and J by 0 bases, leaving 12 bases between them. The CDR3 is 16 amino acids. Per the germline V gene, CDR1 is KGHSH and CDR2 is LQKENI. Here the CDR3 reads CASSPETPNSNQPQHF. CDR3 coding DNA: TGTGCCAGCTCACCTGAGACACCAAATAGCAATCAGCCCCAGCATTTT.

The genes are TRBV5-8 and TRBJ2-3, with TRBD2 matching 11 bases. CDR1 is SGHTS, CDR2 YDEGEE, per germline. CDR3 length: 17 amino acids. The junction had 7 bases not matched to a gene; V was cut back by 0 bases and J by 4 bases. CDR3 bases: TGTGCCAGCAGCTTGGCCGTATGGACTAGCGGGCCAGATACGCAGTATTTT. This encodes CASSLAVWTSGPDTQYF.

As for this clone: The junction departs from germline at one end; a sequencing error may be responsible. The V call is TRBV11-3, the J call TRBJ2-5; unclear D gene. The CDR3 runs to 13 residues. Germline assignment: CDR1 SGHNT and CDR2 YENEEA. The DNA of the CDR3 is TGTGCCAGCAGCTTCCAGGATAGAGAGGCCCAGTACTTC. Translating gives CASSFQDREAQYF.

In this sample, this clone turned up once. The chain carries TRBV18 and TRBJ2-7, with TRBD1 identical over 12 bases. This CDR3 has 15 amino acids. V dropped 3 bases and J dropped 6; count of bases not matched to a gene: 6. The germline V gene encodes CDR1 KGHSH and CDR2 LQKENI. In DNA form, the CDR3 reads TGTGCCAGCTCACCCGGGACAGGGGGCGACGGCGAGCAGTACTTC. It is translated as CASSPGTGGDGEQYF.

This CDR3 reads CASSLSGISSYEQYF. The CDR3 DNA is TGCGCCAGCAGCTTGAGCGGGATCAGCTCCTACGAGCAGTACTTC. This rearrangement joins TRBV5-1 to TRBJ2-7; 7 nucleotides line up with TRBD2. The CDR3 runs to 15 residues. The V gene end was trimmed by 1 base and the J gene end by 0 bases; junction bases not matched to a gene: 4. Germline lookup yields CDR1 SGHRS and CDR2 YFSETQ.

This chain links TRBV15 with TRBJ1-5, with 8 nucleotides matching TRBD1. CDR3 size: 15 residues. The germline V gene encodes CDR1 LNHNV and CDR2 YYDKDF (reference sequence). With 0 bases clipped from V and 7 bases from J, the junction kept 5 bases outside the gene matches. CDR3 residues: CATSREQGAGQPQHF. In DNA form, the CDR3 reads TGTGCCACCAGCAGAGAGCAGGGGGCAGGACAGCCCCAGCATTTT.

This chain connects TRBV28 to TRBJ1-1; D not resolved. CDR1 is MDHEN, CDR2 SYDVKM, per germline. V dropped 2 bases and J dropped 5 bases, with 9 bases sitting between them. The CDR3 consists of 13 residues. This chain's CDR3 is CASSLEGRTEAFF. For the CDR3, the DNA is TGTGCCAGCAGTTTAGAAGGAAGGACTGAAGCTTTCTTT. Full variable domain (missing parts from reference TRBV28 and TRBJ1-1): DVKVTQSSRYLVKRTGEKVFLECVQDMDHENMFWYRQDPGLGLRLIYFSYDVKMKEKGDIPEGYSVSREKKERFSLILESASTNQTSMYLCASSLEGRTEAFFGQGTRLTVV.

The chain links TRBV12-5 to TRBJ1-2; D possibly corresponds to TRBD1 (6 bases). V lost 5 bases and J 1 base, leaving 23 bases between the germline ends. Germline V lookup: CDR1 LGHNT, CDR2 FRNRAP. CDR3 length equals 18 residues. The DNA of the CDR3 is TGTGCTAGTGGTCGGCGAACAGGGTCGGACGGAGATAACTATGGCTACACCTTC. Its translation: CASGRRTGSDGDNYGYTF. Filled out from reference TRBV12-5 and TRBJ1-2, the complete variable domain reads DARVTQTPRHKVTEMGQEVTMRCQPILGHNTVFWYRQTMMQGLELLAYFRNRAPLDDSGMPKDRFSAEMPDATLATLKIQPSEPRDSAVYFCASGRRTGSDGDNYGYTFGSGTRLTVV.

The rearrangement joins TRBV15 to TRBJ2-7; 8 bases are a match to TRBD1. This CDR3 region has 17 residues. V was clipped by 5 bases and J by 5 bases; unmatched bases: 17. CDR1 and CDR2 (germline): LNHNV, YYDKDF (reference sequence). CDR3 coding DNA: TGTGCCACCAGCCCTCGGTACGCAGGGGGCGTCGGGGACGAGCAGTACTTC. Its translation: CATSPRYAGGVGDEQYF.

The genes are TRBV7-6 and TRBJ1-1, with D possibly being TRBD1 (5 bases). The CDR3 totals 13 residues. Germline V CDR1 and CDR2: SGHVS, FNYEAQ. V shed 5 bases and J shed 1 base, with 8 bases lying between them. This CDR3 reads CASSQTANTEAFF. In DNA form, the CDR3 reads TGTGCCAGCAGCCAGACAGCGAACACTGAAGCTTTCTTT. The full variable domain, with the rest looked up from reference TRBV7-6 and TRBJ1-1, is GAGVSQSPRYKVTKRGQDVALRCDPISGHVSLYWYRQALGQGPEFLTYFNYEAQQDKSGLPNDRFSAERPEGSISTLTIQRTEQRDSAMYRCASSQTANTEAFFGQGTRLTVV.

The rearrangement joins TRBV15 to TRBJ2-1; D is unclear. Germline assignment: CDR1 LNHNV and CDR2 YYDKDF (reference sequence). CDR3 length: 12 amino acids. V was cut by 0 bases and J by 7 bases, with 4 bases left in between. CDR3 sequence reads: CATSRDRNEQFF. CDR3 DNA sequence: TGTGCCACCAGCAGAGATCGAAATGAGCAGTTCTTC.

The gene calls are TRBV5-4 and TRBJ2-1; D is ambiguous. Germline V gives CDR1 SGHNT, CDR2 YYREEE (reference sequence). Trimming stripped 4 bases from V and 1 base from J, with 6 bases between. The CDR3 sequence is 13 residues long. Written as DNA, the CDR3 is TGTGCCAGCAGCCCCCGGTCCTACAATGAGCAGTTCTTC. This gives the protein CASSPRSYNEQFF.

With respect to this clone: The sample contains more than one DNA sequence encoding this CDR3. The chain combines TRBV10-3 with TRBJ2-5; TRBD2 is a possible D gene (7 bases). This CDR3 contains 15 residues. V was trimmed by 0 bases and J by 5 bases, leaving 13 bases between them. Germline V gene lookup returns CDR1 ENHRY and CDR2 SYGVKD. The CDR3 DNA sequence: TGTGCCATCAGTGAGTCGCTTGGGGGGGGCGAGACCCAGTACTTC. Its protein product is CAISESLGGGETQYF.

This clone was detected once. V is TRBV20-1 and J is TRBJ1-1; D is unresolved. Trimming took 7 bases from V and 1 from J, leaving 7 bases between them. The length of the CDR3 is 11 residues. Germline values: CDR1 DFQATT, CDR2 SNEGSKA (reference sequence). Here the CDR3 reads CSGRPNTEAFF. The CDR3 DNA reads TGCAGTGGACGGCCGAACACTGAAGCTTTCTTT.